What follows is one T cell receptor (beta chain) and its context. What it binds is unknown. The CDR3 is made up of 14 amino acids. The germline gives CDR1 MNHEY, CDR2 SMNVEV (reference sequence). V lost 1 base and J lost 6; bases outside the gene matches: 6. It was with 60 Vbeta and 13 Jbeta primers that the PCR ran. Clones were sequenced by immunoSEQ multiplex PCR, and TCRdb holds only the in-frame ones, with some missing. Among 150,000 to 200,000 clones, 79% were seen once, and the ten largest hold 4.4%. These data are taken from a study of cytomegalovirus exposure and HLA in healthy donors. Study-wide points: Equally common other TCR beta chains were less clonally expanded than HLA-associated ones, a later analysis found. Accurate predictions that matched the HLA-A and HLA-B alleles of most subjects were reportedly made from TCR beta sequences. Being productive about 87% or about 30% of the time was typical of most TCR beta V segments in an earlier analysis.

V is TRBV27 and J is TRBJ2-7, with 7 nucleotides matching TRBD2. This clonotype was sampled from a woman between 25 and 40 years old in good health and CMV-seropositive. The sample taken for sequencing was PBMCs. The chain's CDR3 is CASSLFRGVGEQYF. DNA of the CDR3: TGTGCCAGCAGTTTATTCCGGGGGGTCGGCGAGCAGTACTTC.